This T cell receptor (beta chain) originates from a study of beta chain features in type 1 diabetes (dated by TCRdb to the late 2010s). The study in broad terms: No differences in mean age, gender distribution, total cell number or subset yield were found between patients and healthy donors. In the study, TCRB repertoires of sorted circulating CD4+ T cell subsets from recently diagnosed type 1 diabetes patients were compared with those of matched healthy donors. A total of roughly 99,000,000 sorted cells were examined across all samples, and the number of cells per subset was strongly correlated with RNA yield. Naive and central memory subsets were obtained from all 30 or so donors, but regulatory and stem cell-like memory subsets were isolated from only 8 patients and about 8 healthy donors.

Summary of the overall study and its limitations: HLA sub-analyses involved small numbers of individuals, so any influence of HLA type on TCRB rearrangement remained unresolved. The naive, central memory and regulatory TCRB repertoires appeared to resemble one another more closely among patients than among healthy donors. PCR may preferentially amplify shorter templates, but because patient and control samples were amplified and corrected together, any resulting skew would affect both groups equally. Fewer insertions and more nucleotide deletions at VDJ recombination sites were observed in patients with type 1 diabetes, implying thymic rearrangement abnormalities. A moderate but significant shortening of TCRB CDR3 length was observed in type 1 diabetes patients in all four CD4+ subsets. Sequencing cDNA rather than genomic DNA could over-represent highly expressing activated cells, although activation and CD3 levels did not differ between groups.

A single peripheral blood draw of 90 to 150 mL on average was collected from each donor into heparinised tubes. A BD FACSAria II and a panel including CD45RO, CCR7, CD25, CD127, CD95 and CD27 were used to sort naive, central memory, regulatory and stem cell-like memory CD4+ T cells. Purity was above 98% for every sorted population. PBMCs were isolated immediately by Lymphoprep density gradient centrifugation and stained directly without culture. So that batch effects would be minimized, each experiment stained and sorted samples in pairs, pairing one healthy donor with one patient. Reading the germline V gene gives CDR1 SNHLY and CDR2 FYNNEI. CDR3 length: 13 amino acids, cysteine to phenylalanine. The DNA shown is the 39-base CDR3, in frame from base 1. V and J are truncated by 4 bases and 2 bases respectively, leaving an intervening sequence of 8 bases. About this clone itself: Its antigen has not been determined. One base away there is no much larger clone; base qualities are not given.

The entire isolated RNA was reverse transcribed using the High Capacity cDNA Reverse Transcription Kit, and thus expressed TCRB transcripts were sequenced. Deep immunoSEQ sequencing was performed on naive, central memory and regulatory T cell samples, with an average of about 3.6 million total reads per sample. Sorted cells were lysed in RLT buffer and RNA was extracted with DNase-treated RNeasy Micro or Mini kits, depending on cell number. Each cell subset was processed on its own to prevent cross-contamination, while patient and healthy donor samples were processed together. The immunoSEQ multiplex PCR was used to amplify TCRB sequences from cDNA, yielding 87-bp fragments that span the CDR3 region. The amplicons were sequenced using the Illumina HiSeq platform. On the study's bioinformatics: PCR bias was computationally corrected using synthetic template baselines, reads within Hamming distance 2 were collapsed, and singletons that could not be merged were discarded. Reads were aligned against IMGT so that V, D and J genes, CDR3 length and insertions or deletions at six rearrangement sites could be assigned. Clonotype counts were normalized to sorted cell number within each subset before computing true diversity and Gini coefficients with the tcR R package. Repertoire sharing was quantified using the overlap coefficient calculated on TCRB nucleotide sequences. As a proxy for the pre-selection repertoire, out-of-frame TCRB sequences from naive cells were analyzed. The table comes from immuneACCESS by way of TCRdb, which keeps in-frame sequences with V and J called. Part of the clones is missing from these tables; in studies checked, under half for an unresolved V gene and the rest for unknown reasons. V, J and clone size derive from that table, while D and trimming were established from the DNA sequence. The table for this sample lists 810,000 or so clones; under 20% of them were counted only once. Of the sample, about 0.02% falls within the top ten clones.

The chain couples TRBV2 to TRBJ2-5; no D gene is confidently identified. Sequenced material: naive CD4+ T cells from blood. Reading the label with the study, this specimen's cell subset or site is: true naive CD4+ T cells. The sequence came from a woman in her late teens or twenties in good health. The DNA sequence is TGTGCCAGCAGTGCGGGCAGTCAAGAGACCCAGTACTTC. It encodes CASSAGSQETQYF.